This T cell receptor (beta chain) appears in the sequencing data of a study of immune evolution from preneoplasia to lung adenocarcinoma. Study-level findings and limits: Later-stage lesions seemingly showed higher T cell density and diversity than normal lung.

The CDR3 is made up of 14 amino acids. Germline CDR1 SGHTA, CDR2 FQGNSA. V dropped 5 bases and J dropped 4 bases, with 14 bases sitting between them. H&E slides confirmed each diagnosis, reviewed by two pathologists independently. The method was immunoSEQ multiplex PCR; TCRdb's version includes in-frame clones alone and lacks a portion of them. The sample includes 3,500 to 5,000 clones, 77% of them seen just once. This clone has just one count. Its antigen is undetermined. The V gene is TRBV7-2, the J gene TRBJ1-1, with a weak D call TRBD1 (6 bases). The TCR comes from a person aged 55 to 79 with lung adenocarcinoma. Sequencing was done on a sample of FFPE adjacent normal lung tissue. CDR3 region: CASSIQGRGTEAFF. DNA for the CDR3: TGTGCCAGCAGCATACAGGGTCGAGGCACTGAAGCTTTCTTT.